A single sample gave rise to the 9 T cell receptor beta chains below, sequenced in a study of breast tumors, draining lymph nodes, adjacent tissues. Breast cancer patients provided tissue from their axillary draining lymph nodes. TCRdb reanalysed the multiplex PCR reads using MiXCR and keeps one entry per CDR3 protein. The table lists 130,000 or so distinct CDR3 sequences, approximately 20% of them singletons, with 2.5% to 3% in the top ten. The source material was axillary lymph node tissue. The receptors were sampled from a female donor with breast cancer. Some clones in this sample may be carry-over from other donors' samples.

This clonotype was seen repeatedly, ten times or more. This chain uses TRBV19 with TRBJ2-3; the D is unclear. The CDR3 sequence is 15 residues long. Between the trimmed V and J ends, which lost 2 bases and 0 bases, there was a span of 9 bases. CDR1 LNHDA and CDR2 SQIVND come from the germline V gene (reference sequence). The CDR3 DNA is TGTGCCAGTAGTATATTAAAAGCTAGCACAGATACGCAGTATTTT. Encoded protein: CASSILKASTDTQYF. The full variable domain, its missing parts supplied by reference TRBV19 and TRBJ2-3, is DGGITQSPKYLFRKEGQNVTLSCEQNLNHDAMYWYRQDPGQGLRLIYYSQIVNDFQKGDIAEGYSVSREKKESFPLTVTSAQKNPTAFYLCASSILKASTDTQYFGPGTRLTVL.

This clonotype has ten or more counts. The J gene is TRBJ2-1, the V gene TRBV19, with D unclear. The CDR3 is made up of 14 amino acids. The ends were cut back, 3 bases at V and 5 bases at J, with 11 bases in the middle. CDR1 is LNHDA, CDR2 SQIVND, per germline (reference sequence). The CDR3 loop is CASSMATRHNEQFF. CDR3 nucleotides: TGTGCCAGTAGTATGGCTACCCGGCACAATGAGCAGTTCTTC.

This clonotype was recorded many times. The chain combines TRBV5-1 with TRBJ2-5; D is uncertain. CDR3 length: 11 residues. Germline CDR1 reads SGHRS; CDR2 reads YFSETQ. V lost 5 bases, J lost 3 bases, and 5 bases lay in between. This CDR3 is CASRHEETQYF. In nucleotides, the CDR3 is TGCGCCAGCAGACATGAAGAGACCCAGTACTTC.

This clonotype was seen more than once but under ten times. The chain's CDR3 is CASTKGQGANTGELFF. CDR3 DNA: TGTGCCAGTACCAAAGGACAGGGGGCGAACACCGGGGAGCTGTTTTTT. The chain couples TRBV19 to TRBJ2-2; 10 nucleotides match TRBD1. This CDR3 region has 16 residues. V gave up 7 bases and J gave up 0 bases; unmatched junction bases: 5. Germline V gene lookup returns CDR1 LNHDA and CDR2 SQIVND (reference sequence).

This clonotype showed up many times. The chain carries TRBV12-3 or TRBV12-4 and TRBJ2-1; tentatively, D is TRBD2 (5 bases). This CDR3 spans 15 amino acids. V was trimmed by 1 base and J by 4 bases, leaving 11 bases between them. CDR3 in amino acids: CASSLGGISYNEQFF. CDR3 bases: TGTGCCAGCAGTTTAGGAGGGATCTCTTACAATGAGCAGTTCTTC.

This clonotype came up many times. This sequence joins TRBV6-2 or TRBV6-3 and TRBJ2-1; TRBD2 agrees at 10 bases. There are 16 residues in the CDR3. Germline V gene data show CDR1 as MNHEY and CDR2 as SVGEGT. With 6 bases clipped from V and 4 bases from J, the junction kept 9 bases outside the gene matches. DNA for the CDR3: TGTGCCAGCAGCCGGACTAGCGGCCCTATTTACAATGAGCAGTTCTTC. Its protein is CASSRTSGPIYNEQFF.

This clonotype was recorded once. This could be a read error, since a much larger clone is one nucleotide away. This sequence joins TRBV19 and TRBJ2-7; D is uncertain. CDR3 length: 14 amino acids. Germline CDR1 LNHDA, CDR2 SQIVND (reference sequence). CDR3 region: CASSIRGNTYEQHF. Written as DNA, the CDR3 is TGTGCCAGTAGTATCCGCGGAAACACCTACGAGCAGCACTTC.

Details on this clonotype: This may be a read error: a much more frequent sequence differs by one nucleotide. This rearrangement joins TRBV6-5 to TRBJ2-1; no firm D call. The CDR3 is 13 residues long. Germline V gene data show CDR1 as MNHEY and CDR2 as SVGAGI. The CDR3 loop reads CATGRSPYNGQFF. In DNA, the CDR3 is TGTGCCACCGGGCGGAGTCCCTACAATGGGCAGTTCTTC.

Comments on this clonotype: A read error may be the cause here, since a much bigger clone is one base away. This chain uses TRBV6-6 with TRBJ2-5, with unresolved D. This CDR3 comprises 14 residues. The germline gives CDR1 MNHNY, CDR2 SVGAGI (reference sequence). The CDR3 sequence: CTSSYSGGEETQYF. Written as DNA, the CDR3 is TGTACCAGCAGTTACTCGGGCGGAGAAGAGACCCAGTACTTC.